This entry lists 19 T cell receptor beta chains sequenced from one sample in a study of response to subunit inactivated influenza vaccine. TCRdb called the RT-PCR reads again in MiXCR, with one record for every CDR3 protein. This table has around 480,000 distinct CDR3 sequences, approximately 11% appearing once. The material was PBMCs from blood, obtained 40 to 50 days after vaccination. These receptors all come from a middle-aged man who received an inactivated influenza vaccine.

The chain couples TRBV13 to TRBJ2-1; D remains ambiguous. The CDR3 covers 14 residues. Trimming took 5 bases from V and 13 from J, leaving 21 bases between them. Looked up from germline, CDR1 is PRHDT and CDR2 is FYEKMQ (reference sequence). The CDR3 nucleotides read TGTGCCAGCAGCCTATGGCCGCAGCCCGGCATCCAGTTCTTC. Translating gives CASSLWPQPGIQFF. The whole variable domain, filled in from reference TRBV13 and TRBJ2-1, reads AAGVIQSPRHLIKEKRETATLKCYPIPRHDTVYWYQQGPGQDPQFLISFYEKMQSDKGSIPDRFSAQQFSDYHSELNMSSLELGDSALYFCASSLWPQPGIQFFGPGTRLTVL.

The chain carries TRBV20-1 and TRBJ1-1, with D possibly TRBD1 on 6 matching bases. The CDR3 runs to 14 residues. Germline V gene data show CDR1 as DFQATT and CDR2 as SNEGSKA (reference sequence). V lost 0 bases and J 4 bases, leaving 12 bases between the germline ends. The CDR3 here is CSARDSRGLTEAFF. The CDR3 nucleotides are TGCAGTGCTAGAGATTCGCGGGGGCTCACTGAAGCTTTCTTT.

This clonotype was seen at least ten times. The chain couples TRBV5-1 to TRBJ1-1; D not certain. Germline V gene sequence: CDR1 SGHRS, CDR2 YFSETQ. The CDR3 spans 17 residues. Trimming left V 1 base short and J 4 bases short, with 20 bases between. The CDR3 spells CASSLSLRSARPTEAFF. The CDR3 DNA follows: TGCGCCAGCAGCTTGAGTCTTCGGTCTGCGCGGCCCACTGAAGCTTTCTTT.

This clonotype was detected many times. V is TRBV3-1 and J is TRBJ1-1; tentatively, D is TRBD1 (5 bases). CDR1 is LGHDT and CDR2 is YNNKEL in the germline V gene (reference sequence). The CDR3 loop spans 14 amino acids. Trimming pared 4 bases from V and 4 bases from J, leaving 13 bases between. The CDR3 is CASSRARRGTEAFF. CDR3 coding DNA: TGTGCCAGCAGCCGGGCTCGGAGGGGCACTGAAGCTTTCTTT.

This clonotype was seen only a few times. The chain links TRBV15 to TRBJ2-1; the D gene is possibly TRBD1 (5 bases). Trimming stripped 4 bases from V and 4 bases from J, with 8 bases between. The germline V gene encodes CDR1 LNHNV and CDR2 YYDKDF (reference sequence). The length of the CDR3 is 13 residues. The CDR3 coding sequence is TGTGCCACCAGCACCGACAGTTACAATGAGCAGTTCTTC. This codes for CATSTDSYNEQFF. The complete variable domain, with remaining parts taken from reference TRBV15 and TRBJ2-1, reads DAMVIQNPRYQVTQFGKPVTLSCSQTLNHNVMYWYQQKSSQAPKLLFHYYDKDFNNEADTPDNFQSRRPNTSFCFLDIRSPGLGDTAMYLCATSTDSYNEQFFGPGTRLTVL.

The V call is TRBV20-1, the J call TRBJ2-1; D could derive from TRBD1 or TRBD2 (6 bases each). There are 15 residues in the CDR3. V was pared by 0 bases and J by 2 bases, with 11 bases between. Germline V gene sequence: CDR1 DFQATT, CDR2 SNEGSKA (reference sequence). This CDR3 is CSARDRRGAYNEQFF. The CDR3 DNA reads as TGCAGTGCTAGAGATCGGAGGGGGGCCTACAATGAGCAGTTCTTC.

This clonotype was counted a few times. This sequence joins TRBV11-2 and TRBJ1-2, with 10 bases matching TRBD1. The ends lost 5 bases at V and 4 bases at J; junction bases unmatched: 10. This CDR3 comprises 16 residues. Germline assignment: CDR1 SGHAT and CDR2 FQNNGV. The CDR3 loop reads CASSPRQGARGYGYTF. The CDR3 DNA reads TGTGCCAGCAGCCCTAGACAGGGGGCCCGCGGCTATGGCTACACCTTC.

This clonotype was detected only a few times. The gene calls are TRBV11-2 and TRBJ2-1; D unclear. Trimming took 2 bases from V and 9 from J, leaving 20 bases between them. Germline V gene data show CDR1 as SGHAT and CDR2 as FQNNGV. The CDR3 sequence is 16 residues long. The CDR3 spells CASSLFRLSRLREQFF. For the CDR3, the DNA is TGTGCCAGCAGCTTATTTCGGTTATCGCGCCTACGTGAGCAGTTCTTC.

At least ten counts were recorded for this clonotype. The rearrangement links TRBV5-5 to TRBJ1-4; D is undetermined. This CDR3 contains 15 residues. In germline, CDR1 is SGHKS, CDR2 YYEKEE (reference sequence). V was pared by 1 base and J by 5 bases, with 12 bases between. The CDR3 nucleotides read TGTGCCAGCAGCTTGAAACCGAGCAACAATGAAAAACTGTTTTTT. This sequence encodes CASSLKPSNNEKLFF.

This chain connects TRBV5-1 to TRBJ2-7; TRBD1 aligns across 9 bases. The CDR3 runs 15 residues. CDR1 and CDR2 from the germline V gene are SGHRS and YFSETQ. V was clipped by 4 bases and J by 2 bases; unmatched bases: 7. CDR3 sequence reads: CASSATGGLAYEQYF. The DNA of the CDR3 is TGCGCCAGCAGCGCGACAGGGGGTCTAGCCTACGAGCAGTACTTC.

In this sample, this clonotype turned up a few times. This chain links TRBV5-1 with TRBJ2-7; D call uncertain. Germline V gene lookup returns CDR1 SGHRS and CDR2 YFSETQ. V lost 0 bases to trimming and J lost 5 bases, with 9 bases between them. This CDR3 has 13 residues. The CDR3 coding sequence is TGCGCCAGCAGCTTGGTCCCGTCGGACGAGCAGTACTTC. Translating it yields CASSLVPSDEQYF.

DNA for the CDR3: TGTGCCAGCAGCTGGGACGTATACGAGCAGTACTTC. This codes for CASSWDVYEQYF. The rearrangement uses TRBV11-2 and TRBJ2-7, with D perhaps TRBD1 or TRBD2 (5 bases each). The germline V and J ends were trimmed by 4 bases and 4 bases, with 8 bases remaining between them. CDR3 length: 12 amino acids. Germline V gene data show CDR1 as SGHAT and CDR2 as FQNNGV.

The chain is built from TRBV11-2 and TRBJ2-1; maybe TRBD2 (6 bases). Germline V gene data show CDR1 as SGHAT and CDR2 as FQNNGV. There are 16 residues in the CDR3. Trimming cost V 2 bases and J 0 bases, with 11 bases left between them. CDR3 loop: CASSLRLVSSYNEQFF. CDR3 bases: TGTGCCAGCAGCTTACGACTAGTTAGCTCCTACAATGAGCAGTTCTTC.

The genes are TRBV10-3 and TRBJ2-1, with TRBD2 matching over 10 bases. J was trimmed by 6 bases and V by 5 bases; bases with no gene match: 7. Germline CDR1 reads ENHRY; CDR2 reads SYGVKD. The length of the CDR3 is 15 residues. CDR3 DNA sequence: TGTGCCATCAGTCGCCCTAGCGGGAGTGGCAATGAGCAGTTCTTC. It specifies CAISRPSGSGNEQFF.

This clonotype was seen ten or more times. The rearrangement links TRBV6-2 or TRBV6-3 to TRBJ1-5; no firm D call. Per the germline V gene, CDR1 is MNHEY and CDR2 is SVGEGT. The CDR3 length is 14 residues. V was pared by 5 bases and J by 2 bases, with 10 bases between. The CDR3 sequence is CASSREGGNQPQHF. CDR3 DNA sequence: TGTGCCAGCAGTCGGGAAGGTGGCAATCAGCCCCAGCATTTT.

This clonotype was detected ten times or more. The chain is built from TRBV7-2 and TRBJ2-3; possible D gene TRBD2, 6 bases. V gave up 1 base and J gave up 3 bases, with 14 bases separating them. The CDR3 covers 16 residues. Germline V gives CDR1 SGHTA, CDR2 FQGNSA. CDR3 region: CASSLVTLRGTDTQYF. The DNA for the CDR3 is TGTGCCAGCAGCTTAGTTACTCTACGGGGGACAGATACGCAGTATTTT.

This clonotype occurred many times. This rearrangement joins TRBV12-3 or TRBV12-4 to TRBJ1-2; TRBD1 matches at 7 bases. The CDR3 is 13 residues long. After removal of 5 bases from V and 5 bases from J, the junction contained 5 bases not matched to a gene. DNA for the CDR3: TGTGCCAGCAGTCCGCAGGGGGGGTATGGCTACACCTTC. Translated, it gives CASSPQGGYGYTF.

This clonotype was recorded a few times. This chain uses TRBV20-1 with TRBJ2-1; 9 nucleotides line up with TRBD2. V was clipped by 3 bases and J by 4 bases; unmatched bases: 7. The CDR3 is 15 residues long. Germline loops: CDR1 DFQATT, CDR2 SNEGSKA (reference sequence). The CDR3 region is CSARKTSGIYNEQFF. The CDR3 nucleotides are TGCAGTGCTAGGAAGACTAGCGGAATTTACAATGAGCAGTTCTTC.

Ten or more counts support this clonotype. The genes are TRBV28 and TRBJ1-3; D is unresolved. V was trimmed by 6 bases and J by 0 bases, leaving 9 bases between them. The length of the CDR3 is 14 residues. Germline CDR1 MDHEN, CDR2 SYDVKM. CDR3 in amino acids: CASRHTYSGNTIYF. For the CDR3, the DNA is TGTGCCAGCAGACATACGTACTCTGGAAACACCATATATTTT.